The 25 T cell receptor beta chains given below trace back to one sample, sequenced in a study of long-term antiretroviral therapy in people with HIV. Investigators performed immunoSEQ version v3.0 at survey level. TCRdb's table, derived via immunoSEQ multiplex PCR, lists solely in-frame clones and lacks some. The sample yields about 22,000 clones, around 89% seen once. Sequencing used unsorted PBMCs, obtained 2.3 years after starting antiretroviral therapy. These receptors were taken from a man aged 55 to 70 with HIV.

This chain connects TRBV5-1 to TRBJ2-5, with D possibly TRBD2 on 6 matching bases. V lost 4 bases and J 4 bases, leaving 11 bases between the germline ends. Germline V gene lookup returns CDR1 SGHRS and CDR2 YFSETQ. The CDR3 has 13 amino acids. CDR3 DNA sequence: TGCGCCAGCAGCCCCGGGGAGGTAGAGACCCAGTACTTC. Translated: CASSPGEVETQYF.

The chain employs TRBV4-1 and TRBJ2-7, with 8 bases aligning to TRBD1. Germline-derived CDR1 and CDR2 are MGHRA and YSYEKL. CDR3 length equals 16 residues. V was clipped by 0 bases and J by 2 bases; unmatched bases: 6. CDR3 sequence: CASSQEGGQAPYEQYF. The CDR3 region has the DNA TGCGCCAGCAGCCAAGAGGGGGGACAGGCCCCCTACGAGCAGTACTTC.

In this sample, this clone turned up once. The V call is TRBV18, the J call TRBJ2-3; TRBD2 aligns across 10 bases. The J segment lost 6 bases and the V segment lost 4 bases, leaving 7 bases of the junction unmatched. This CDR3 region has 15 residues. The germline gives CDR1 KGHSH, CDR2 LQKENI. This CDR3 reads CASSLQRGGMDTQYF. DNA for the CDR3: TGTGCCAGCTCACTACAGCGGGGGGGCATGGATACGCAGTATTTT.

In DNA, the CDR3 is TGTGCCAGCAGTTACAACAGGGGGAGTGTAAACACTGAAGCTTTCTTT. Protein product: CASSYNRGSVNTEAFF. J is TRBJ1-1 and V is TRBV6-5; the match to TRBD1 covers 8 bases. Germline V lookup: CDR1 MNHEY, CDR2 SVGAGI. After removal of 2 bases from V and 2 bases from J, the junction contained 7 bases not matched to a gene. The CDR3 runs to 16 residues.

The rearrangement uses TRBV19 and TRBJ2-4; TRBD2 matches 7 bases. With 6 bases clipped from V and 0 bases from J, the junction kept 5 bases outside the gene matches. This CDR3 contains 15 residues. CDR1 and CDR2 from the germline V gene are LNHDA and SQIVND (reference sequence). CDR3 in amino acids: CASRGGPLAKNIQYF. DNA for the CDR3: TGTGCCAGTAGGGGAGGGCCCCTAGCCAAAAACATTCAGTACTTC.

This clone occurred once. In DNA, the CDR3 is TGCAGCGTTGGGGATCTCACAGGGGTCTATGGCTACACCTTC. Its translation is CSVGDLTGVYGYTF. The rearrangement links TRBV29-1 to TRBJ1-2, with 7 positions matching TRBD1. The CDR3 totals 14 residues. The junction had 9 bases not matched to a gene; V was cut back by 4 bases and J by 4 bases. Germline CDR1 and CDR2: SQVTM and ANQGSEA.

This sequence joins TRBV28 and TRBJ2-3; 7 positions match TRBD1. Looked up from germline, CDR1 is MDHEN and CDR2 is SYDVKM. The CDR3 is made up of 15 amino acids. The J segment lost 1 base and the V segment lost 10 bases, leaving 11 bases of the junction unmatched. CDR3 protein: CATLGDSPRTDTQYF. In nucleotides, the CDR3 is TGTGCCACCCTGGGGGACAGCCCTCGCACAGATACGCAGTATTTT. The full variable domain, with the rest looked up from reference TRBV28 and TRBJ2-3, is DVKVTQSSRYLVKRTGEKVFLECVQDMDHENMFWYRQDPGLGLRLIYFSYDVKMKEKGDIPEGYSVSREKKERFSLILESASTNQTSMYLCATLGDSPRTDTQYFGPGTRLTVL.

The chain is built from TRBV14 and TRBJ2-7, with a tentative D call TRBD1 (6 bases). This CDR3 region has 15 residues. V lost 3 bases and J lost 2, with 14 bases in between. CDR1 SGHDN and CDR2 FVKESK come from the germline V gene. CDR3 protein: CASSQISGHTYEQYF. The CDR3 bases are TGTGCCAGCAGCCAGATTTCGGGACACACCTACGAGCAGTACTTC.

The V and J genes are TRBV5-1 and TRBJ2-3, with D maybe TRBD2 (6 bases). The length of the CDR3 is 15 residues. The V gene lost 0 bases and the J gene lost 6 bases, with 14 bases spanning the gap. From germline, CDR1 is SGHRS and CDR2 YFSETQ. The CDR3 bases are TGCGCCAGCAGCTTGGATGGCGGGGTATGGGATACGCAGTATTTT. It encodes CASSLDGGVWDTQYF.

In DNA, the CDR3 is TGTGCCAGCAGCGTATGGGGGAGTTATGGCTACACCTTC. Translation: CASSVWGSYGYTF. The chain carries TRBV28 and TRBJ1-2, with D possibly being TRBD1 (5 bases). Germline lookup yields CDR1 MDHEN and CDR2 SYDVKM. Trimming pared 6 bases from V and 5 bases from J, leaving 13 bases between. There are 13 residues in the CDR3.

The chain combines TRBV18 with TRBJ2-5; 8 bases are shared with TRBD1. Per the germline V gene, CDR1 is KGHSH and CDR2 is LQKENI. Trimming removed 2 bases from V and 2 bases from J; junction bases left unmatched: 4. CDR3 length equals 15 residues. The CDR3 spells CASSPGTGGQETQYF. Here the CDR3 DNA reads TGTGCCAGCTCACCAGGGACAGGAGGGCAAGAGACCCAGTACTTC.

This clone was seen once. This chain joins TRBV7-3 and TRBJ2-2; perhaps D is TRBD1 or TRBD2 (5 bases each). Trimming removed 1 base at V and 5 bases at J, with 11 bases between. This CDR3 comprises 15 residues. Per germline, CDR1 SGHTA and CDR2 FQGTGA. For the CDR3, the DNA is TGTGCCAGCAGCTTAAATCGGGGACGGACCGGGGAGCTGTTTTTT. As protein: CASSLNRGRTGELFF.

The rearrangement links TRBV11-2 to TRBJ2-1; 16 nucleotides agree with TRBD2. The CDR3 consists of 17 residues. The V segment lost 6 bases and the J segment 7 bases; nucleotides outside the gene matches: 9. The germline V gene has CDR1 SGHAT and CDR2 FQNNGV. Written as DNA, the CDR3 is TGTGCCAGCAGTCCCGGGACTAGCGGGAGGGAGGAAAATGAGCAGTTCTTC. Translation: CASSPGTSGREENEQFF. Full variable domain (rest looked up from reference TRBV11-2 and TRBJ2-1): EAGVAQSPRYKIIEKRQSVAFWCNPISGHATLYWYQQILGQGPKLLIQFQNNGVVDDSQLPKDRFSAERLKGVDSTLKIQPAKLEDSAVYLCASSPGTSGREENEQFFGPGTRLTVL.

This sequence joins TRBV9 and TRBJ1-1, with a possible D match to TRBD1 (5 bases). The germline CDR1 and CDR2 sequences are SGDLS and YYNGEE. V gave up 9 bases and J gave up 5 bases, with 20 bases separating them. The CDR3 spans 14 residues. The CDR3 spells CATSRGGQGTEAFF. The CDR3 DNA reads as TGTGCCACCTCCCGTGGGGGTCAAGGGACTGAAGCTTTCTTT.

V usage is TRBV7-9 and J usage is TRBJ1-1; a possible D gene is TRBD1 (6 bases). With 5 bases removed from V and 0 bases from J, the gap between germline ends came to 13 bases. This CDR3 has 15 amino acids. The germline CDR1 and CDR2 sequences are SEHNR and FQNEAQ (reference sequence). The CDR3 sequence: CASSGWTDMNTEAFF. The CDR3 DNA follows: TGTGCCAGCAGCGGGTGGACAGACATGAACACTGAAGCTTTCTTT. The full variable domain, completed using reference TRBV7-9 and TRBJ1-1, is DTGVSQNPRHKITKRGQNVTFRCDPISEHNRLYWYRQTLGQGPEFLTYFQNEAQLEKSRLLSDRFSAERPKGSFSTLEIQRTEQGDSAMYLCASSGWTDMNTEAFFGQGTRLTVV.

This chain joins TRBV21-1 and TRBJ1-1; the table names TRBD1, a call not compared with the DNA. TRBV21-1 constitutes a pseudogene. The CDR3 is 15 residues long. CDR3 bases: TGTGCCAGCAGCAAAGACGGACAGGGGGCCTCTAAACCGATGTTT. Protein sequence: CASSKDGQGASKPMF.

The CDR3 DNA is TGTGCCACTACAAAGGTGGAGACGACCACAGATACGCAGTATTTT. Its translation is CATTKVETTTDTQYF. The chain links TRBV28 to TRBJ2-3; the D is unclear. Germline values: CDR1 MDHEN, CDR2 SYDVKM. The CDR3 runs to 15 residues. V lost 10 bases, J lost 2 bases, and 19 bases lay in between.

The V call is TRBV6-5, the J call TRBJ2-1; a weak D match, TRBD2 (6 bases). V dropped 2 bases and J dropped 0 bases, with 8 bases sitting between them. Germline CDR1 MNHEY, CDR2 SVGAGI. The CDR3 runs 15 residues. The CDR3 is CASSYGGNSYNEQFF. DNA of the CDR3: TGTGCCAGCAGTTACGGCGGGAACTCCTACAATGAGCAGTTCTTC.

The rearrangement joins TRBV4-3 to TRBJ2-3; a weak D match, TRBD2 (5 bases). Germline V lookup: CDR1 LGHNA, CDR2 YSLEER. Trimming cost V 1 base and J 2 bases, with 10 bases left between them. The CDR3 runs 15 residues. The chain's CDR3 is CASSQVSGSTDTQYF. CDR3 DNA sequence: TGCGCCAGCAGCCAAGTATCGGGGTCCACAGATACGCAGTATTTT.

CDR3 sequence: CASSFHLGQGFTKSHGYTF. The DNA of the CDR3 is TGTGCCAGCAGTTTTCATCTGGGACAGGGTTTCACCAAGTCTCATGGCTACACCTTC. The gene calls are TRBV28 and TRBJ1-2; 9 bases match TRBD1. The germline CDR1 and CDR2 sequences are MDHEN and SYDVKM. The J segment lost 6 bases and the V segment lost 3 bases, leaving 20 bases of the junction unmatched. CDR3 size: 19 residues.

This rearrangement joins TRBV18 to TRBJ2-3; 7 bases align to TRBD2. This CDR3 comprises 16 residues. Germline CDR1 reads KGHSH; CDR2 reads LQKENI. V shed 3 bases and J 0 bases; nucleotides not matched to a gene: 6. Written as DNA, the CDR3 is TGTGCCAGCTCACCGCGACTAGCTGATAGCACAGATACGCAGTATTTT. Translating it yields CASSPRLADSTDTQYF.

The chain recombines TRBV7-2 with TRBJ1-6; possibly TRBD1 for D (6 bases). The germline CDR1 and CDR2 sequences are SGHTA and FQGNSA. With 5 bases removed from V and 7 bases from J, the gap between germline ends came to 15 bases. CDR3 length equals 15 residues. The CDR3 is CASSAHRVKNSPLHF. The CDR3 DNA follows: TGTGCCAGCAGCGCGCACAGGGTAAAGAATTCACCCCTCCACTTT.

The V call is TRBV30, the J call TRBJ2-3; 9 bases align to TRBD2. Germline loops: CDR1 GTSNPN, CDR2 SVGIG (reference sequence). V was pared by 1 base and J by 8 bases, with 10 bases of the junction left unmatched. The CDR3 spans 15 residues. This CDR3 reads CAWSGSSGILGTQYF. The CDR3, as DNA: TGTGCCTGGAGTGGGTCTAGCGGGATATTGGGTACGCAGTATTTT.

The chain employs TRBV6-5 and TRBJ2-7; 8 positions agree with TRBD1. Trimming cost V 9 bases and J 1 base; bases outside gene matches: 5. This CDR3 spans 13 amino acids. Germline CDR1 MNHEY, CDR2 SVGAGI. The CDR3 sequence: CASQGALSYEQYF. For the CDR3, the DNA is TGTGCCAGTCAGGGGGCTCTTTCCTACGAGCAGTACTTC.

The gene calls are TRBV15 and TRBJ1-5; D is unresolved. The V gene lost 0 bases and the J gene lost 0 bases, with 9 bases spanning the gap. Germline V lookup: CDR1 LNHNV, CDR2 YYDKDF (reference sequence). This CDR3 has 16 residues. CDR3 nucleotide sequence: TGTGCCACCAGCAGAGAAGGCGGGAATAGCAATCAGCCCCAGCATTTT. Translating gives CATSREGGNSNQPQHF.